These T cell receptor beta chains were read from a single sample in a study of low-dose radiotherapy and immunotherapy resistance in tumors. TCRdb analysed the reads with MiXCR anew, one entry per CDR3 protein. The sample lists about 80,000 distinct CDR3 sequences, around a sixth occurring once. The material was PBMCs, obtained after low-dose radiotherapy plus immunotherapy. All receptors come from a male donor with prostate cancer. Both conserved end residues are part of each CDR3. D genes are given only for firm matches. Rows give clone size only sometimes, using once, few, many, or a class for an expanded clone.

many,TRBV10-2,NA,TRBJ2-7,CASSEISAPPSYEQYF,TGCGCCAGCAGTGAAATTTCTGCGCCTCCCTCCTACGAGCAGTACTTC
many,TRBV9,TRBD1,TRBJ2-2,CASSVRQGANTGELFF,TGTGCCAGCAGCGTCCGACAGGGGGCTAACACCGGGGAGCTGTTTTTT
many,TRBV5-6,NA,TRBJ2-1,CASSLWGPNEQFF,TGTGCCAGCAGCTTGTGGGGACCCAATGAGCAGTTCTTC
many,TRBV7-2,NA,TRBJ2-2,CASSSANTGELFF,TGTGCCAGCAGCTCCGCGAACACCGGGGAGCTGTTTTTT
many,TRBV4-1,NA,TRBJ2-2,CASSQVRALSMKLFF,TGCGCCAGCAGCCAAGTTAGGGCATTGTCCATGAAGCTGTTTTTT
many,TRBV12-3/TRBV12-4,TRBD2,TRBJ2-1,CASSPGTSRIDEQFF,TGTGCCAGCAGCCCCGGGACTAGCAGGATCGATGAGCAGTTCTTC
few,TRBV12-3/TRBV12-4,NA,TRBJ2-1,CASSAGVADFDEQFF,TGTGCCAGCAGTGCCGGGGTAGCCGACTTCGATGAGCAGTTCTTC
many,TRBV10-3,TRBD1,TRBJ2-7,CAISEPGQGQSSYEQYF,TGTGCCATCAGTGAGCCGGGACAGGGGCAGAGCTCCTACGAGCAGTACTTC
many,TRBV28,NA,TRBJ2-7,CASSFPANSNYEQYF,TGTGCCAGCAGTTTCCCCGCGAATAGCAACTACGAGCAGTACTTC
NA,TRBV7-9,NA,TRBJ1-5,CASSAKTGTVPNQPQHF,TGTGCCAGCAGCGCAAAGACAGGTACGGTCCCCAATCAGCCCCAGCATTTT
many,TRBV7-2,NA,TRBJ2-7,CASRRDLPSYEQYF,TGTGCCAGCCGCCGGGACCTACCTTCCTACGAGCAGTACTTC
many,TRBV28,NA,TRBJ2-1,CASSLPERQPYNEQFF,TGTGCCAGCAGTTTACCGGAGCGACAGCCCTACAATGAGCAGTTCTTC
many,TRBV7-8,TRBD2,TRBJ2-1,CASSLDGTSINEQFF,TGTGCCAGCAGCTTAGATGGGACTAGCATTAATGAGCAGTTCTTC
many,TRBV28,NA,TRBJ1-2,CASSRLDGNYGYTF,TGTGCCAGCAGCCGCCTAGACGGAAACTATGGCTACACCTTC
many,TRBV11-2,TRBD2,TRBJ2-1,CASSRGTSGRLNEQFF,TGTGCCAGCAGCCGCGGGACTAGCGGGAGGTTGAATGAGCAGTTCTTC
many,TRBV3-1,NA,TRBJ1-2,CASSQVQAPSSYGYTF,TGTGCCAGCAGCCAAGTACAGGCTCCTAGTTCCTATGGCTACACCTTC
many,TRBV5-1,NA,TRBJ1-2,CASSLTAGTPANYGYTF,TGCGCCAGCAGCTTGACGGCAGGCACCCCGGCAAACTATGGCTACACCTTC
many,TRBV5-1,NA,TRBJ1-2,CASSTGGPIPASGGSSTTAYGYTF,TGCGCCAGCAGCACCGGGGGACCTATACCAGCAAGCGGTGGATCCTCAACGACGGCATATGGCTACACCTTC
many,TRBV29-1,TRBD2,TRBJ2-2,CSAAGLAIGELFF,TGCAGCGCTGCGGGACTAGCGATCGGGGAGCTGTTTTTT
few,TRBV7-8,TRBD1,TRBJ2-4,CASSLHPDRANIQYF,TGTGCCAGCAGCTTACACCCGGACAGGGCAAACATTCAGTACTTC
many,TRBV6-1,TRBD2,TRBJ2-1,CASSPSGLYNEQFF,TGTGCCAGCAGTCCTAGCGGCTTATACAATGAGCAGTTCTTC
many,TRBV7-9,NA,TRBJ2-3,CASSLASGLITDTQYF,TGTGCCAGCAGCTTAGCGAGCGGGTTGATCACAGATACGCAGTATTTT
once,TRBV14,NA,TRBJ2-7,CASSQTTAGSYEQYF,TGTGCCAGCAGCCAAACAACAGCGGGCTCCTACGAGCAGTACTTC
many,TRBV7-2,TRBD2,TRBJ2-1,CASSFTSGSLGEQFF,TGTGCCAGCAGCTTCACTAGCGGGAGTTTAGGTGAGCAGTTCTTC
many,TRBV28,NA,TRBJ2-7,CASAQRGRGLGEQYF,TGTGCCAGCGCTCAAAGGGGGAGGGGGTTAGGTGAGCAGTACTTC